The 30 T cell receptor beta chains in this list originate from one sample, sequenced in a study of T-cell reconstitution after alpha-beta-depleted transplantation in children. A library of TCRbeta sequences, prepared with unique molecular identifiers, was generated. TCRdb fed the PCR reads into MiXCR, producing one record per CDR3 protein. The top ten hold 13% of the sample, which has about 190,000 distinct CDR3 sequences, roughly 10% seen once. Sequencing used PBMCs, obtained before TCRalphabeta/CD19-depleted stem cell transplant. The receptors derive from a boy between 2 and 15 years old with acute myeloid leukemia, due to receive a stem cell transplant.

This clonotype appeared many times. The chain carries TRBV29-1 and TRBJ2-4; D possibly uses TRBD1 or TRBD2 (5 bases each). CDR1 SQVTM and CDR2 ANQGSEA come from the germline V gene. The CDR3 sequence is 16 residues long. The V and J ends lost 4 bases and 1 base respectively, with 17 bases between them. This CDR3 is CSVALSQEEAKNIQYF. CDR3 sequence (DNA): TGCAGCGTTGCGCTCTCACAGGAGGAGGCCAAAAACATTCAGTACTTC.

The table lists this clonotype with many counts. One junction end disagrees with the germline gene, perhaps due to a read error. The chain carries TRBV14 and TRBJ2-1, with D possibly TRBD1 on 5 matching bases. Germline assignment: CDR1 SGHDN and CDR2 FVKESK. There are 15 residues in the CDR3. This chain's CDR3 is CASSPFPQGYNDQFF. The CDR3 nucleotides read TGTGCCAGCAGCCCGTTCCCCCAGGGCTACAATGATCAGTTCTTC.

This clonotype was seen ten or more times. In DNA, the CDR3 is TGCGCCAGCAGCCAAGTTGTAAATGAGCAGTTCTTC. Encoded protein: CASSQVVNEQFF. The rearrangement joins TRBV4-1 to TRBJ2-1, with D uncertain. The length of the CDR3 is 12 residues. With 1 base removed from V and 7 bases from J, the gap between germline ends came to 5 bases. The germline CDR1 and CDR2 sequences are MGHRA and YSYEKL.

The gene calls are TRBV29-1 and TRBJ2-7; D ambiguous. This CDR3 contains 13 residues. Germline lookup yields CDR1 SQVTM and CDR2 ANQGSEA. V was clipped by 6 bases and J by 0 bases, with 12 bases between them. The CDR3 protein is CSVLTTSSYEQYF. CDR3 nucleotides: TGCAGCGTCTTGACCACAAGCTCCTACGAGCAGTACTTC.

This clonotype was detected ten times or more. V gene TRBV12-3 or TRBV12-4 combines with J gene TRBJ1-5, with D possibly matching TRBD1 (5 bases). The CDR3 runs 14 residues. Trimming cost V 2 bases and J 4 bases, with 9 bases left between them. CDR3 sequence reads: CASSLQGINQPQHF. In DNA form, the CDR3 reads TGTGCCAGCAGTTTACAGGGAATTAATCAGCCCCAGCATTTT.

This clonotype appeared a few times. The chain is built from TRBV29-1 and TRBJ2-3, with D possibly being TRBD1 (5 bases). Germline CDR1 reads SQVTM; CDR2 reads ANQGSEA. V dropped 6 bases and J dropped 4 bases, with 26 bases sitting between them. The CDR3 sequence is 17 residues long. The CDR3 reads CSVHLMGAGRFADTQYF. The CDR3 DNA is TGCAGCGTCCACCTGATGGGCGCAGGGCGGTTCGCAGATACGCAGTATTTT.

Ten or more counts support this clonotype. The chain uses TRBV20-1 and TRBJ1-6; 9 nucleotides line up with TRBD1. The J segment lost 8 bases and the V segment lost 5 bases, leaving 10 bases of the junction unmatched. Germline CDR1 reads DFQATT; CDR2 reads SNEGSKA (reference sequence). This CDR3 has 15 amino acids. In DNA, the CDR3 is TGCAGTGCTCCTATCTCGACAGGGGGTCATTCACCCCTCCACTTT. As protein: CSAPISTGGHSPLHF.

This clonotype has ten or more counts. The gene calls are TRBV29-1 and TRBJ2-6; D may be TRBD1 or TRBD2 (5 bases each). CDR1 SQVTM and CDR2 ANQGSEA come from the germline V gene. The CDR3 spans 17 residues. Trimming took 7 bases from V and 4 from J, leaving 23 bases between them. CDR3 sequence: CSALGTASVAGANVLTF. CDR3 DNA: TGCAGCGCGTTAGGGACGGCCAGTGTCGCAGGGGCCAACGTCCTGACTTTC.

In this sample, this clonotype turned up a few times. This chain links TRBV18 with TRBJ1-2; D unresolved. The germline V gene has CDR1 KGHSH and CDR2 LQKENI. Trimming removed 5 bases at V and 6 bases at J, with 16 bases between. There are 14 residues in the CDR3. CDR3 in DNA: TGTGCCAGCTCATCTCGGCGGGGTGAGGATGGCTACACCTTC. Protein product: CASSSRRGEDGYTF.

This clonotype was counted at least ten times. The J gene is TRBJ2-2, the V gene TRBV5-1, with D possibly matching TRBD1 (7 bases). This CDR3 comprises 15 residues. Germline V lookup: CDR1 SGHRS, CDR2 YFSETQ. The V end was cut by 7 bases, the J end by 5 bases, with 18 bases between. In nucleotides, the CDR3 is TGCGCCAGCGCTTTGGAGGGGGCGCCAACCGGGGAGCTGTTTTTT. Its protein product is CASALEGAPTGELFF.

The sample holds many counts of this clonotype. The chain employs TRBV10-3 and TRBJ2-2, with a weak D call TRBD2 (6 bases). Germline V lookup: CDR1 ENHRY, CDR2 SYGVKD. CDR3 length: 16 amino acids. Deletions cut 3 bases from V and 0 bases from J, with 11 bases between. CDR3 protein: CAISEGVAANTGELFF. The CDR3 region has the DNA TGTGCCATCAGTGAAGGGGTAGCGGCGAACACCGGGGAGCTGTTTTTT.

The V and J genes are TRBV29-1 and TRBJ2-7; D perhaps matches TRBD2 (6 bases). Germline lookup yields CDR1 SQVTM and CDR2 ANQGSEA. Between the trimmed V and J ends, which lost 6 bases and 4 bases, there was a span of 16 bases. The CDR3 is made up of 13 amino acids. CDR3 loop: CSVHDGSNYEQYF. The CDR3 DNA reads as TGCAGCGTCCACGACGGGAGTAATTACGAGCAGTACTTC.

On this clonotype itself: An end of the junction differs from the germline gene, which may be a read error. The gene calls are TRBV9 and TRBJ2-3; 7 nucleotides align to TRBD2. The V gene's germline CDR1 is SGDLS and CDR2 YYNGEE. The CDR3 loop spans 18 amino acids. In DNA form, the CDR3 reads TGTGGCAGCGGCTCAGCGCTCGAGCGGGACTTAAGCGCAGAAACGCAGTATTTT. This encodes CGSGSALERDLSAETQYF. Drawing the rest from reference TRBV9 and TRBJ2-3, the complete variable domain is DSGVTQTPKHLITATGQRVTLRCSPRSGDLSVYWYQQSLDQGLQFLIQYYNGEERAKGNILERFSAQQFPDLHSELNLSSLELGDSALYFCGSGSALERDLSAETQYFGPGTRLTVL.

This clonotype was observed many times. The junction shows a germline mismatch at one end, possibly a read error. The chain employs TRBV7-9 and TRBJ2-2; D call uncertain. Germline CDR1 reads SEHNR; CDR2 reads FQNEAQ (reference sequence). There are 12 residues in the CDR3. For the CDR3, the DNA is TGCGCCAGCAGCTTGGGGACCGGGGAGCTGTTTTTT. Translating gives CASSLGTGELFF. Variable domain in full (rest from reference TRBV7-9 and TRBJ2-2): DTGVSQNPRHKITKRGQNVTFRCDPISEHNRLYWYRQTLGQGPEFLTYFQNEAQLEKSRLLSDRFSAERPKGSFSTLEIQRTEQGDSAMYLCASSLGTGELFFGEGSRLTVL.

This clonotype was detected ten times or more. The genes are TRBV19 and TRBJ1-2, with a weak D call TRBD1 (6 bases). This CDR3 is 16 amino acids long. V was pared by 0 bases and J by 4 bases, with 15 bases between. Germline-derived CDR1 and CDR2 are LNHDA and SQIVND (reference sequence). The CDR3, as DNA: TGTGCCAGTAGTATAGAAACAGGGAACGTCGGCTATGGCTACACCTTC. Its translation: CASSIETGNVGYGYTF.

This clonotype came up many times. This sequence joins TRBV6-5 and TRBJ1-5, with D perhaps TRBD1 (5 bases). V was pared by 0 bases and J by 3 bases, with 9 bases between. This CDR3 is 15 amino acids long. The germline V gene encodes CDR1 MNHEY and CDR2 SVGAGI. The DNA for the CDR3 is TGTGCCAGCAGTTACTCGCACAGGCACAATCAGCCCCAGCATTTT. Protein: CASSYSHRHNQPQHF.

This clonotype was counted many times. V gene TRBV27 combines with J gene TRBJ1-2, with D maybe TRBD1 (6 bases). Trimming stripped 5 bases from V and 2 bases from J, with 15 bases between. This CDR3 spans 15 amino acids. From germline, CDR1 is MNHEY and CDR2 SMNVEV (reference sequence). The CDR3 DNA reads TGTGCCAGCAGTCCCCGACAGGCTCGCAACTATGGCTACACCTTC. This sequence encodes CASSPRQARNYGYTF.

In this sample, this clonotype turned up a few times. Possible read error: a much larger clone is one base away. The V call is TRBV6-2 or TRBV6-3, the J call TRBJ1-3; 8 bases agree with TRBD1. CDR3 length: 14 amino acids. V lost 6 bases and J lost 0; bases outside the gene matches: 1. Germline values: CDR1 MNHEY, CDR2 SVGEGT. CDR3 coding DNA: TGTGCCAGCAGCGGGACAGGCTCTGGAAACACCATATATTTT. The encoded protein is CASSGTGSGNTIYF.

This clonotype was counted at least ten times. This chain uses TRBV20-1 with TRBJ2-5; the match to TRBD2 covers 8 bases. CDR3 length equals 14 residues. The V gene's germline CDR1 is DFQATT and CDR2 SNEGSKA (reference sequence). V gave up 6 bases and J gave up 2 bases; unmatched junction bases: 8. As DNA, the CDR3 is TGCAGTGCCCCCAAGATAGCGGGACAAGAGACCCAGTACTTC. Encoded protein: CSAPKIAGQETQYF.

This clonotype was observed many times. The genes are TRBV9 and TRBJ2-3, with TRBD2 matching over 9 bases. This CDR3 contains 16 residues. The ends lost 4 bases at V and 6 bases at J; junction bases unmatched: 12. Germline V gene sequence: CDR1 SGDLS, CDR2 YYNGEE. The CDR3 spells CASSPQGRGGPDTQYF. The CDR3 DNA is TGTGCCAGCAGCCCCCAAGGGCGGGGGGGCCCTGATACGCAGTATTTT.

This clonotype appeared many times. The V gene is TRBV11-2, the J gene TRBJ2-1, with 7 bases lining up with TRBD1. The CDR3 runs to 15 residues. Germline loops: CDR1 SGHAT, CDR2 FQNNGV. Trimming at V came to 6 bases and at J to 4 bases, leaving 9 bases not matched to a gene. The CDR3 protein is CASSLLYRGYNEQFF. The DNA of the CDR3 is TGTGCCAGCAGTCTACTGTACAGGGGATACAATGAGCAGTTCTTC. The full variable domain, with the rest looked up from reference TRBV11-2 and TRBJ2-1, is EAGVAQSPRYKIIEKRQSVAFWCNPISGHATLYWYQQILGQGPKLLIQFQNNGVVDDSQLPKDRFSAERLKGVDSTLKIQPAKLEDSAVYLCASSLLYRGYNEQFFGPGTRLTVL.

This clonotype was counted many times. V is TRBV4-2 and J is TRBJ2-7; TRBD2 matches at 9 bases. After removal of 4 bases from V and 4 bases from J, the junction contained 8 bases not matched to a gene. This CDR3 has 15 residues. CDR1 is LGHNA and CDR2 is YNFKEQ in the germline V gene. Here the CDR3 DNA reads TGTGCCAGCAGCCCCCGGGGTAGCGGGAGTTACGAGCAGTACTTC. The encoded protein is CASSPRGSGSYEQYF.

At least ten counts were recorded for this clonotype. The rearrangement links TRBV20-1 to TRBJ2-1, with 11 bases lining up with TRBD2. With V trimmed by 6 bases and J by 4 bases, 2 bases remained unmatched. Germline lookup yields CDR1 DFQATT and CDR2 SNEGSKA (reference sequence). The CDR3 runs 13 residues. The CDR3 DNA reads TGCAGTGCGTGGACTAGCGGGTACAATGAGCAGTTCTTC. Amino acid sequence: CSAWTSGYNEQFF.

This clonotype has a count of ten or more. This chain uses TRBV28 with TRBJ2-5; tentatively, D is TRBD2 (6 bases). The germline V gene encodes CDR1 MDHEN and CDR2 SYDVKM. V lost 5 bases and J lost 0, with 16 bases in between. There are 16 residues in the CDR3. CDR3 loop: CASSLWSGQYQETQYF. DNA of the CDR3: TGTGCCAGCAGTCTGTGGAGCGGGCAATACCAAGAGACCCAGTACTTC.

This clonotype has at least ten counts. The chain recombines TRBV7-9 with TRBJ1-1; no firm D call. The V gene's germline CDR1 is SEHNR and CDR2 FQNEAQ (reference sequence). The CDR3 runs 14 residues. The V and J ends lost 1 base and 2 bases respectively, with 8 bases between them. CDR3 nucleotides: TGTGCCAGCAGCTTAGATAGCTCCAACACTGAAGCTTTCTTT. Translation gives CASSLDSSNTEAFF.

This clonotype appeared many times. The chain is built from TRBV7-9 and TRBJ1-4; no definite D call. Trimming took 0 bases from V and 6 from J, leaving 14 bases between them. Germline-derived CDR1 and CDR2 are SEHNR and FQNEAQ (reference sequence). The CDR3 contains 16 residues. Here the CDR3 reads CASSLARWLEDEKLFF. As DNA, the CDR3 is TGTGCCAGCAGCTTAGCGCGATGGTTGGAGGATGAAAAACTGTTTTTT.

There are many counts of this clonotype. This sequence joins TRBV20-1 and TRBJ1-5, with D possibly matching TRBD1 (5 bases). Germline CDR1 and CDR2: DFQATT and SNEGSKA (reference sequence). This CDR3 spans 16 amino acids. The V end was cut by 0 bases, the J end by 3 bases, with 15 bases between. The CDR3 DNA reads TGCAGTGCTAGAGAAGGGGCCGGTCCGTACAATCAGCCCCAGCATTTT. This encodes CSAREGAGPYNQPQHF.

This clonotype was seen repeatedly, ten times or more. The chain employs TRBV2 and TRBJ2-1, with D unresolved. V was trimmed by 4 bases and J by 2 bases, leaving 9 bases between them. Looked up from germline, CDR1 is SNHLY and CDR2 is FYNNEI. The CDR3 sequence is 14 residues long. CDR3 in amino acids: CASSAALTYNEQFF. The CDR3 DNA reads TGTGCCAGCAGTGCGGCATTAACCTACAATGAGCAGTTCTTC.

This clonotype was counted many times. This chain uses TRBV20-1 with TRBJ2-2, with D unresolved. V lost 5 bases and J 1 base, leaving 8 bases between the germline ends. CDR1 DFQATT and CDR2 SNEGSKA come from the germline V gene (reference sequence). This CDR3 spans 13 amino acids. The CDR3 DNA reads as TGCAGTGCTCCCCGCGGGAACACCGGGGAGCTGTTTTTT. It translates to CSAPRGNTGELFF.

This clonotype was observed many times. The chain combines TRBV28 with TRBJ1-3, with D perhaps matching TRBD1 (5 bases). The CDR3 runs 13 residues. Per the germline V gene, CDR1 is MDHEN and CDR2 is SYDVKM. The V end lost 2 bases, the J end lost 7 bases, and 9 bases lay between the germline ends. The DNA of the CDR3 is TGTGCCAGCAGTTTAGGCAGGGCTAACACCATATATTTT. Translated, it gives CASSLGRANTIYF.